What follows are 25 T cell receptor beta chains derived from one specimen sequenced in a study of cytomegalovirus exposure and HLA in healthy donors. Use of 60 Vbeta and 13 Jbeta primers characterized the PCR. Clones were sequenced by immunoSEQ multiplex PCR, and TCRdb holds only the in-frame ones, with some missing. This sample has roughly 170,000 clones, with 75% to 85% found just once. Material: PBMCs. The source is a woman aged 45-60 years in good health and CMV-seropositive.

This clone occurred once. V and J are TRBV6-1 and TRBJ2-2, with 12 bases fitting TRBD1. V dropped 6 bases and J dropped 6; count of bases not matched to a gene: 5. From germline, CDR1 is MNHNS and CDR2 SASEGT. This CDR3 contains 15 residues. Written as DNA, the CDR3 is TGTGCCAGCAGAGGGGACAGGGGGCCATCCGGGGAGCTGTTTTTT. It specifies CASRGDRGPSGELFF.

The chain carries TRBV11-1 and TRBJ2-5; D is undetermined. TRBJ2-7 explains the end of the DNA better; the J call may be wrong. The germline CDR1 and CDR2 sequences are SGHAT and FQDESV (reference sequence). The CDR3 covers 11 residues. The CDR3 protein is CASSSLYEQYF. The DNA for the CDR3 is TGTGCCAGCAGCTCGCTGTACGAGCAGTACTTC.

The chain combines TRBV6-1 with TRBJ1-1, with 8 bases matching TRBD1. J gave up 5 bases and V 6 bases, and 8 bases lay outside the gene matches. The germline V gene encodes CDR1 MNHNS and CDR2 SASEGT. The CDR3 totals 14 residues. CDR3 residues: CASSARGPGTEAFF. The CDR3 nucleotides read TGTGCCAGCAGCGCCAGGGGGCCGGGGACTGAAGCTTTCTTT.

This clone has a handful of counts. The chain employs TRBV5-4 and TRBJ2-4; D unclear. Between the trimmed V and J ends, which lost 1 base and 3 bases, there was a span of 5 bases. The CDR3 loop spans 13 amino acids. In germline, CDR1 is SGHNT, CDR2 YYREEE (reference sequence). The CDR3, as DNA: TGTGCCAGCAGCTTGAACAGCAAAAACATTCAGTACTTC. This translates into CASSLNSKNIQYF.

The chain links TRBV14 to TRBJ2-7; no firm D call. Germline assignment: CDR1 SGHDN and CDR2 FVKESK. This CDR3 is 12 amino acids long. The V end lost 4 bases, the J end lost 4 bases, and 8 bases lay between the germline ends. The CDR3 DNA is TGTGCCAGCAGCCCTCCCGGTTACGAGCAGTACTTC. Amino acids: CASSPPGYEQYF.

Remarks on this clone: At one end, the junction sequence differs from germline, possibly due to a read error. The chain is built from TRBV7-9 and TRBJ2-6; possible D gene TRBD1, 5 bases. Germline assignment: CDR1 SEHNR and CDR2 FQNEAQ (reference sequence). The CDR3 extends over 16 amino acids. For the CDR3, the DNA is TGTTCCAGCAGCTTGGGGCGGAGCTCTGGGGCCAACGTCCTGACTTTC. This codes for CSSSLGRSSGANVLTF. Using reference TRBV7-9 and TRBJ2-6 for the parts outside the CDR3, the full variable domain is DTGVSQNPRHKITKRGQNVTFRCDPISEHNRLYWYRQTLGQGPEFLTYFQNEAQLEKSRLLSDRFSAERPKGSFSTLEIQRTEQGDSAMYLCSSSLGRSSGANVLTFGAGSRLTVL.

The rearrangement joins TRBV18 to TRBJ2-7; 7 bases line up with TRBD2. The CDR3 is made up of 14 amino acids. V shed 5 bases and J 3 bases; nucleotides not matched to a gene: 7. The V gene's germline CDR1 is KGHSH and CDR2 LQKENI. The CDR3 here is CASSNSGVNYEQYF. In DNA, the CDR3 is TGTGCCAGCTCAAACAGCGGGGTTAACTACGAGCAGTACTTC.

The J gene is TRBJ2-2, the V gene TRBV5-1, with 8 nucleotides matching TRBD1. The germline gives CDR1 SGHRS, CDR2 YFSETQ. V was pared by 4 bases and J by 4 bases, with 3 bases of the junction left unmatched. The length of the CDR3 is 14 residues. The CDR3 region has the DNA TGCGCCAGCAGCGTACAGGGGGTCACCGGGGAGCTGTTTTTT. Translated: CASSVQGVTGELFF. The full variable domain, completed using reference TRBV5-1 and TRBJ2-2, is KAGVTQTPRYLIKTRGQQVTLSCSPISGHRSVSWYQQTPGQGLQFLFEYFSETQRNKGNFPGRFSGRQFSNSRSEMNVSTLELGDSALYLCASSVQGVTGELFFGEGSRLTVL.

V is TRBV27 and J is TRBJ2-1; D not certain. The CDR3 has 13 amino acids. With 2 bases removed from V and 4 bases from J, the gap between germline ends came to 6 bases. CDR1 is MNHEY, CDR2 SMNVEV, per germline (reference sequence). The CDR3 reads CASSLGRYNEQFF. CDR3 coding DNA: TGTGCCAGCAGTTTAGGTCGGTACAATGAGCAGTTCTTC.

The rearrangement uses TRBV19 and TRBJ1-4; 10 bases fit TRBD1. The trim removed 9 bases at V and 7 bases at J, leaving 5 bases unmatched. The CDR3 sequence is 13 residues long. Germline V gene data show CDR1 as LNHDA and CDR2 as SQIVND (reference sequence). The DNA for the CDR3 is TGTGCCAGCCGGGACAGGGGAGTTGAAAAACTGTTTTTT. It translates to CASRDRGVEKLFF.

The genes are TRBV2 and TRBJ1-6; TRBD1 matches 9 bases. With V trimmed by 4 bases and J by 7 bases, 11 bases remained unmatched. The CDR3 loop spans 17 amino acids. Germline V gene lookup returns CDR1 SNHLY and CDR2 FYNNEI. Here the CDR3 reads CASSGAIGGTGNSPLHF. Written as DNA, the CDR3 is TGTGCCAGCAGTGGTGCGATTGGGGGGACAGGGAATTCACCCCTCCACTTT.

The chain is built from TRBV10-3 and TRBJ1-6; D may be TRBD1 (6 bases). This CDR3 is 14 amino acids long. The germline gives CDR1 ENHRY, CDR2 SYGVKD. Trimming took off 10 bases at V and 7 bases at J, with 17 bases between the two ends. The CDR3 DNA sequence: TGTGCCACCAGGGGAGGCTGGGAGAATTCACCCCTCCACTTT. Amino acids: CATRGGWENSPLHF.

The V and J genes are TRBV6-1 and TRBJ1-5; D call uncertain. Trimming took off 5 bases at V and 3 bases at J, with 8 bases between the two ends. CDR1 is MNHNS, CDR2 SASEGT, per germline. The CDR3 contains 13 residues. The CDR3 coding sequence is TGTGCCAGCAGTATTGGGCCCAATCAGCCCCAGCATTTT. Its protein is CASSIGPNQPQHF.

About this clone itself: Germline is not matched at one junction end, which may reflect a read error. V is TRBV7-9 and J is TRBJ1-3, with D hard to call. This CDR3 region has 11 residues. Germline loops: CDR1 SEHNR, CDR2 FQNEAQ (reference sequence). The CDR3 sequence: CSSSEGNTIYF. CDR3 DNA: TGTTCCAGCAGCGAGGGAAACACCATATATTTT.

The chain is built from TRBV7-8 and TRBJ1-1; D remains ambiguous. The CDR3 length is 15 residues. V gave up 6 bases and J gave up 4 bases, with 18 bases separating them. Germline V gives CDR1 SGHVS, CDR2 FQNEAQ. In DNA, the CDR3 is TGTGCCAGCAGTCAATCCGGCAGGCTGAGCACTGAAGCTTTCTTT. It is translated as CASSQSGRLSTEAFF.

The V and J genes are TRBV6-1 and TRBJ2-5; D is possibly TRBD1 (6 bases). Near its end, the DNA agrees better with TRBJ2-7, so the J call may be wrong. The CDR3 is made up of 14 amino acids. Germline V gene sequence: CDR1 MNHNS, CDR2 SASEGT. The CDR3 is CASIRGGSSYEQYF. The CDR3 DNA sequence: TGTGCCAGCATTAGAGGGGGAAGCTCCTACGAGCAGTACTTC.

The gene calls are TRBV6-5 and TRBJ1-5, with a tentative D call TRBD1 (6 bases). Between the trimmed V and J ends, which lost 6 bases and 0 bases, there was a span of 12 bases. CDR3 length equals 15 residues. The germline CDR1 and CDR2 sequences are MNHEY and SVGAGI. The CDR3 nucleotides read TGTGCCAGCAGGACACAGGGTATTAGCAATCAGCCCCAGCATTTT. It yields the protein CASRTQGISNQPQHF.

This sequence joins TRBV4-2 and TRBJ2-7; 11 nucleotides align to TRBD2. V lost 2 bases to trimming and J lost 4 bases; unmatched junction nucleotides: 1. CDR1 and CDR2 (germline): LGHNA, YNFKEQ. This CDR3 comprises 14 residues. CDR3 nucleotide sequence: TGTGCCAGCAGCCAACTAGCGGGGGGTTACGAGCAGTACTTC. As protein: CASSQLAGGYEQYF.

V usage is TRBV5-1 and J usage is TRBJ1-2; no clear D. V lost 1 base and J 5 bases, leaving 6 bases between the germline ends. CDR1 is SGHRS, CDR2 YFSETQ, per germline. This CDR3 is built from 12 residues. The CDR3 DNA reads as TGCGCCAGCAGCTTGAGAGGGTATGGCTACACCTTC. Translating it yields CASSLRGYGYTF.

The chain uses TRBV5-1 and TRBJ1-2; D perhaps matches TRBD1 (6 bases). The CDR3 is made up of 15 amino acids. Germline loops: CDR1 SGHRS, CDR2 YFSETQ. The germline V and J ends were trimmed by 2 bases and 4 bases, with 15 bases remaining between them. The CDR3 coding sequence is TGCGCCAGCAGCTTTCAGGGAGGGGGTTCCTATGGCTACACCTTC. Translated: CASSFQGGGSYGYTF.

V and J are TRBV5-1 and TRBJ1-5; possibly TRBD1 for D (5 bases). The V gene lost 5 bases and the J gene lost 7 bases, with 16 bases spanning the gap. The CDR3 consists of 14 residues. The germline V gene has CDR1 SGHRS and CDR2 YFSETQ. This chain's CDR3 is CASSPGDETQPQHF. The CDR3 coding sequence is TGCGCCAGCAGTCCGGGGGACGAAACGCAGCCCCAGCATTTT.

This clone was found a few times. This chain joins TRBV5-6 and TRBJ1-1; TRBD1 agrees at 8 bases. Germline V gives CDR1 SGHDT, CDR2 YYEEEE. The junction had 11 bases not matched to a gene; V was cut back by 4 bases and J by 0 bases. The CDR3 extends over 17 amino acids. This CDR3 reads CASSPPGQVTMNTEAFF. Here the CDR3 DNA reads TGTGCCAGCAGCCCCCCGGGACAGGTGACCATGAACACTGAAGCTTTCTTT.

The chain employs TRBV5-1 and TRBJ2-3, with TRBD1 matching over 7 bases. Germline assignment: CDR1 SGHRS and CDR2 YFSETQ. This CDR3 comprises 15 residues. Trimming at V came to 1 base and at J to 3 bases, leaving 5 bases not matched to a gene. CDR3 nucleotide sequence: TGCGCCAGCAGCTTGACAGGGGATGTGACAGATACGCAGTATTTT. This codes for CASSLTGDVTDTQYF.

This clone was seen ten or more times. The chain uses TRBV11-2 and TRBJ1-1; D might be TRBD1 (6 bases). CDR3 size: 15 residues. Trimming shortened V by 6 bases and J by 8 bases, and 22 bases separated the two germline ends. Germline CDR1 reads SGHAT; CDR2 reads FQNNGV. Written as DNA, the CDR3 is TGTGCCAGCAGGTTTATCACAGGGCGACATTCAGAAGCTTTCTTT. Encoded protein: CASRFITGRHSEAFF.

The chain recombines TRBV4-1 with TRBJ2-7; the match to TRBD2 covers 8 bases. V gave up 0 bases and J gave up 2 bases; unmatched junction bases: 6. The CDR3 is 16 residues long. CDR1 and CDR2 from the germline V gene are MGHRA and YSYEKL. This chain's CDR3 is CASSQERRAGAYEQYF. CDR3 sequence (DNA): TGCGCCAGCAGCCAAGAAAGACGAGCGGGAGCCTACGAGCAGTACTTC.